The sample holds a few counts of the clone carrying this T cell receptor beta chain. The sample comes from a study of early T cells in non-severe SARS-CoV-2 infection. TCRdb called the 5' RACE reads again in MiXCR, with one record for every CDR3 protein. The sample includes more than 45,000 distinct CDR3 sequences, about 6% seen only once; the top ten take around 7%. The CDR3 runs 14 residues. Germline CDR1 and CDR2: DFQATT and SNEGSKA (reference sequence). Trimming removed 6 bases from V and 6 bases from J, with 18 bases in between. The gene calls are TRBV20-1 and TRBJ2-1; possible D gene TRBD2, 6 bases. The sequenced sample was whole blood, obtained at baseline. This receptor was taken from an adult who was a healthcare worker with PCR-confirmed SARS-CoV-2 infection or an uninfected control (not recorded which). The DNA for the CDR3 is TGCAGTGCGAGGCAAGGCGGGACGGGCAATGAGCAGTTCTTC. This translates into CSARQGGTGNEQFF.